A selection of T cell receptor beta chains follows, all from one sample in a study of T cells in Graves' hyperthyroidism and ophthalmopathy. MiXCR, run by TCRdb on the multiplex PCR reads, gives a single entry per CDR3 protein. The repertoire holds over 500,000 distinct CDR3 sequences, with roughly 15% as singletons. The sequencing sample was made of blood. The receptors shown here come from a middle-aged woman with Graves' hyperthyroidism. CDR3s include the opening cysteine and the closing phenylalanine or tryptophan. The D gene is left open where the match is weak. Clone size is not always given. Where it is, it says once, few, many or a class for expanded clones.

abundance | j_gene | v_gene | d_gene | CDR3nt | CDR3aa
many | TRBJ2-1 | TRBV7-6 | TRBD1 | TGTGCCAGCAGCTTATTTGAACCGGGACAGGGCTTCGAGGAGCAGTTCTTC | CASSLFEPGQGFEEQFF
many | TRBJ2-1 | TRBV24-1 | TRBD2 | TGTGCCACCAGTGATTTGCCGACTAGCGGGAGTTATCGGTTTGAGCAGTTCTTC | CATSDLPTSGSYRFEQFF
few | TRBJ1-2 | TRBV3-1 | NA | TGTGCCAGCAGCCAAGTTCGACAGGCCTTCTATGGCTACACCTTC | CASSQVRQAFYGYTF
many | TRBJ2-1 | TRBV24-1 | TRBD2 | TGTGCCACCAGTGACCCGGGACTAGCGGACAATGAGCAGTTCTTC | CATSDPGLADNEQFF
NA | TRBJ2-5 | TRBV5-1 | TRBD2 | TGTGCCAGCAGCCCCGGACTAGCGGGGCTCCAAGAGACCCAGTACTTC | CASSPGLAGLQETQYF
many | TRBJ2-3 | TRBV6-1 | NA | TGTGCCAGCAGTACCGACCAGGGAAGGGCAGATACGCAGTATTTT | CASSTDQGRADTQYF
many | TRBJ2-1 | TRBV3-1 | NA | TGTGCCAGCAGCCAAGTTCACAATGAGCAGTTCTTC | CASSQVHNEQFF
NA | TRBJ2-1 | TRBV6-4 | NA | TGTGCCAGCAGTGACTCGGCAGGGGACAATGAGCAGTTCTTC | CASSDSAGDNEQFF
many | TRBJ2-3 | TRBV11-2 | TRBD2 | TGTGCCAGCAGCTTAGAACCCGGGACTAGCGGGAGAACGGATACGCAGTATTTT | CASSLEPGTSGRTDTQYF
NA | TRBJ2-3 | TRBV27 | NA | TGTGCCAGCAGATACAGGGCAGATACAGATACGCAGTATTTT | CASRYRADTDTQYF
NA | TRBJ2-3 | TRBV29-1 | NA | TGTGGGGCGAACCCTAGCACAGATACGCAGTATTTT | CGANPSTDTQYF
few | TRBJ2-3 | TRBV27 | TRBD2 | TGTGCCAGCAATTTCGCCGGGACTAGCGCTCGTGCTAACACAGATACGCAGTATTTT | CASNFAGTSARANTDTQYF
many | TRBJ1-4 | TRBV12-3/TRBV12-4 | TRBD1 | TGTGCCAGCAGTTTTGGCCGGGACAGCAATGAAAAACTGTTTTTT | CASSFGRDSNEKLFF
many | TRBJ1-1 | TRBV18 | TRBD1 | TGTGCCAGCTCACCCCTAGGGACAGCAAACACTGAAGCTTTCTTT | CASSPLGTANTEAFF
few | TRBJ1-1 | TRBV18 | NA | TGTGCCAGCTCACGGGAAACAGGGAGGAACACTGAAGCTTTCTTT | CASSRETGRNTEAFF
many | TRBJ2-1 | TRBV11-3 | NA | TGTGCCAGCAGCTTAGATGGGGGCGGCTCCTACAATGAGCAGTTCTTC | CASSLDGGGSYNEQFF
many | TRBJ2-7 | TRBV13 | NA | TGTGCCAGCAGCTTAGAGGGGACTGTAAGCTCCTACGAGCAGTACTTC | CASSLEGTVSSYEQYF
many | TRBJ2-7 | TRBV5-1 | TRBD2 | TGCGCCAGCAGCTTGGTTGCGGGAGAGGGTCGGGAGCAGTACTTC | CASSLVAGEGREQYF
many | TRBJ2-2 | TRBV30 | TRBD2 | TGTGCCTGGAAACGACTAAGCGGGAGGGCGAACACCGGGGAGCTGTTTTTT | CAWKRLSGRANTGELFF
few | TRBJ2-7 | TRBV20-1 | TRBD1 | TGCAGTGCTAGAGACGGTCGGGCAGGGGGATCCTACGAGCAGTACTTC | CSARDGRAGGSYEQYF
NA | TRBJ2-1 | TRBV20-1 | TRBD2 | TGCAGTGCTAGACCTCCAAGCGGGAGATCATACAATGAGCAGTTCTTC | CSARPPSGRSYNEQFF
few | TRBJ2-1 | TRBV4-1 | TRBD1 | TGCGCCAGCAGCCACGCAGGACAGGGTAATGAGCAGTTCTTC | CASSHAGQGNEQFF
many | TRBJ2-2 | TRBV2 | TRBD2 | TGTGCCAGCAGGGCGACTAGCGTACCAACCGGGGAGCTGTTTTTT | CASRATSVPTGELFF
NA | TRBJ2-3 | TRBV10-3 | TRBD1 | TGTGCCATCAGTGAGGGGACAGGGGACACAGATACGCAGTATTTT | CAISEGTGDTDTQYF
NA | TRBJ2-3 | TRBV20-1 | TRBD2 | TGCAGTGCTCCACCTAGCGGGAAAGGAGATACGCAGTATTTT | CSAPPSGKGDTQYF
few | TRBJ2-1 | TRBV6-2/TRBV6-3 | NA | TGTGCCAGCAGCCGGGACTTACTTTCGTCGAATGAGCAGTTCTTC | CASSRDLLSSNEQFF
many | TRBJ2-1 | TRBV2 | NA | TGTGCCAGCAGTGAACGGTATGAGCAGTTCTTC | CASSERYEQFF
NA | TRBJ2-7 | TRBV5-5 | NA | TGTGCCAGCAGCTGGGTCGGCGAGCAGTACTTC | CASSWVGEQYF
many | TRBJ2-7 | TRBV29-1 | NA | TGCAGCGTTGAAGAGGCAGGGAGTTTCGAGCAGTACTTC | CSVEEAGSFEQYF
many | TRBJ2-1 | TRBV6-1 | NA | TGTGCCAGCAGTGTTCTTCTAGGGAGTGCTAATGAGCAGTTCTTC | CASSVLLGSANEQFF
many | TRBJ1-5 | TRBV2 | NA | TGTGCCAGCAATGAACAGTTCAGCCCGAATCAGCCCCAGCATTTT | CASNEQFSPNQPQHF
NA | TRBJ1-1 | TRBV3-1 | NA | TGTGCCAGCAGCCAAGGTATGGGGTGGGGCACTGAAGCTTTCTTT | CASSQGMGWGTEAFF
NA | TRBJ2-7 | TRBV6-1 | TRBD1 | TGTGCCAGCAGCCCCTACGGGACAGGGGGCTCCGAGCAGTACTTC | CASSPYGTGGSEQYF
few | TRBJ2-7 | TRBV5-6 | TRBD2 | TGTGCCAGCAAACCAAGGAAACTAGCGGAATACTACGAGCAGTACTTC | CASKPRKLAEYYEQYF
once | TRBJ2-3 | TRBV7-9 | NA | TGTGCCAGCAGCCCATGGTCCCGAGATACGCAGTATTTT | CASSPWSRDTQYF
few | TRBJ2-5 | TRBV15 | NA | TGTGCCACCAGCAGAGATACTGGTGGAAGAGAGACCCAGTACTTC | CATSRDTGGRETQYF
many | TRBJ2-1 | TRBV5-1 | NA | TGCGCCAGCAGCTTGGTGTCAGGGGTGAATGAGCAGTTCTTC | CASSLVSGVNEQFF
many | TRBJ2-5 | TRBV20-1 | NA | TGCAGTGCTAACTTCGCCCAAGAGACCCAGTACTTC | CSANFAQETQYF
NA | TRBJ2-1 | TRBV3-1 | TRBD2 | TGTGCCAGCAGCCAATTCGAGAGACTAGCGGGGTACAATGAGCAGTTCTTC | CASSQFERLAGYNEQFF
many | TRBJ2-6 | TRBV7-2 | TRBD2 | TGTGCCAGCAGCTTAGGAAGCGGGAGAGGCGGGGCCAACGTCCTGACTTTC | CASSLGSGRGGANVLTF
few | TRBJ2-2 | TRBV5-1 | NA | TGCGCCAGCAGCTCGGGGCTGGCGAACACCGGGGAGCTGTTTTTT | CASSSGLANTGELFF
many | TRBJ2-7 | TRBV30 | NA | TGTGCCTGGACCCATGTCCATGAGCAGTACTTC | CAWTHVHEQYF
few | TRBJ1-5 | TRBV7-2 | TRBD1 | TGTGCCAGCAGCTTAGGGGACAGGGATCAGCCCCAGCATTTT | CASSLGDRDQPQHF
many | TRBJ1-2 | TRBV24-1 | NA | TGTGCCACCAGTGATTCCGCGAGGTCTGTCAGTAGACCTAAGGAGGAGAACTATGGCTACACCTTC | CATSDSARSVSRPKEENYGYTF
many | TRBJ2-7 | TRBV6-1 | NA | TGTGCCAGCAGTGATGGGGCAGGGGGGTACGAGCAGTACTTC | CASSDGAGGYEQYF
many | TRBJ2-3 | TRBV3-1 | NA | TGTGCCAGCAGCCAAGTCGTAGGGATAACAGATACGCAGTATTTT | CASSQVVGITDTQYF
NA | TRBJ2-1 | TRBV19 | NA | TGTGCCACGAGAAACAGGGACTTGTACAATGAGCAGTTCTTC | CATRNRDLYNEQFF
many | TRBJ2-3 | TRBV5-1 | NA | TGCGCCAGCAGCTTGGTATCAGGGGGCACAGATACGCAGTATTTT | CASSLVSGGTDTQYF
NA | TRBJ1-3 | TRBV7-3 | NA | TGTGCCAGCAGCTTAGAGACGGGAAACACCATATATTTT | CASSLETGNTIYF
NA | TRBJ2-7 | TRBV20-1 | NA | TGCAGTGTCAGGGACGTCGCCTACGAGCAGTACTTC | CSVRDVAYEQYF
many | TRBJ2-2 | TRBV11-3 | NA | TGTGCCAGCAGCTCTGTCGCGGGACACCTGAACACCGGGGAGCTGTTTTTT | CASSSVAGHLNTGELFF
many | TRBJ2-5 | TRBV7-8 | TRBD1 | TGTGCCAGCAGCACAGGGGGCCTGAAGACCCAGTACTTC | CASSTGGLKTQYF
few | TRBJ2-7 | TRBV18 | TRBD2 | TGTGCCAGCTCACCATCTAGCGGGGAGGCCTACGAGCAGTACTTC | CASSPSSGEAYEQYF
many | TRBJ1-5 | TRBV2 | NA | TGTGCCAGCAGTGACCAGGGGATAACGGGGCCCCAGCATTTT | CASSDQGITGPQHF